Detailed here is one T cell receptor (beta chain). Deletions cut 1 base from V and 3 bases from J, with 10 bases between. The length of the CDR3 is 14 residues. CDR1 and CDR2 (germline): SGHRS, YFSETQ. TCRdb's table, derived via immunoSEQ multiplex PCR, lists solely in-frame clones and lacks some. Here the sample spans about 58,000 clones, about nine tenths being singletons. The data derive from a study of OX40 agonist ivuxolimab in advanced cancers. The wider study: Recorded diagnoses for dose-escalation patients were hepatocellular carcinoma, melanoma, renal cell or head and neck cancer. Partial responses were achieved by three patients, of whom one had hepatocellular carcinoma and two had cutaneous melanoma. Prior anti-PD-1, anti-PD-L1 or anti-CTLA-4 therapy was allowed; around 40% had some.

J is TRBJ1-2 and V is TRBV5-1, with a tentative D call TRBD1 (6 bases). This sample comprised CD4+ or CD8+ T cells sorted from blood, obtained in a trial of the OX40 agonist ivuxolimab. The sequence derives from an adult with an advanced solid tumor such as melanoma, head and neck, liver or kidney cancer. CDR3 DNA: TGCGCCAGCAGCTTGACAGGGAGTTACTATGGCTACACCTTC. It yields the protein CASSLTGSYYGYTF. Complete variable domain (other parts from reference TRBV5-1 and TRBJ1-2): KAGVTQTPRYLIKTRGQQVTLSCSPISGHRSVSWYQQTPGQGLQFLFEYFSETQRNKGNFPGRFSGRQFSNSRSEMNVSTLELGDSALYLCASSLTGSYYGYTFGSGTRLTVV.